Below are 14 T cell receptor beta chains sequenced from a single sample in a study of memory CD4+ T cells and cytomegalovirus serostatus. The sort gate was single viable CD3+CD4+CD8-CD45RO+ cells for memory CD4+ T cells. Profiled with immunoSEQ multiplex PCR; TCRdb holds only in-frame clones, not every one. This sample has about 75,000 clones; 75% to 85% occur once, and the top ten carry 2.6%. Sequencing was performed on memory CD4+ T cells from blood. The receptor source for this set is an adult in good health and CMV-seropositive.

The chain is built from TRBV9 and TRBJ2-7; 10 bases are a match to TRBD2. The CDR3 sequence is 15 residues long. V was clipped by 2 bases and J by 1 base; unmatched bases: 3. Germline values: CDR1 SGDLS, CDR2 YYNGEE. CDR3 sequence reads: CASSVASGGSYEQYF. CDR3 nucleotide sequence: TGTGCCAGCAGCGTCGCTAGCGGGGGTTCCTACGAGCAGTACTTC.

The rearrangement links TRBV28 to TRBJ1-2; D is undetermined. This CDR3 has 14 amino acids. The germline V and J ends were trimmed by 3 bases and 4 bases, with 12 bases remaining between them. From germline, CDR1 is MDHEN and CDR2 SYDVKM. The CDR3, as DNA: TGTGCCAGCAGTTTGCGTTTGTCGACCTATGGCTACACCTTC. This sequence encodes CASSLRLSTYGYTF.

This clone showed up just once. V usage is TRBV6-4 and J usage is TRBJ2-1; D is undetermined. Trimming shortened V by 4 bases and J by 12 bases, and 16 bases separated the two germline ends. The CDR3 has 13 amino acids. Germline V CDR1 and CDR2: MRHNA, SNTAGT. CDR3: CASSVDRRGLQFF. For the CDR3, the DNA is TGTGCCAGCAGTGTAGATCGTCGAGGCCTGCAGTTCTTC.

V and J are TRBV6-5 and TRBJ1-1; D call uncertain. With 6 bases removed from V and 1 base from J, the gap between germline ends came to 12 bases. The CDR3 spans 14 residues. The germline gives CDR1 MNHEY, CDR2 SVGAGI. The CDR3 DNA reads as TGTGCCAGCAGCTCCAACCGGGGGAACACTGAAGCTTTCTTT. This translates into CASSSNRGNTEAFF.

V and J are TRBV5-8 and TRBJ1-1, with D possibly TRBD1 on 5 matching bases. CDR3 length: 17 residues. CDR1 is SGHTS, CDR2 YDEGEE, per germline. V lost 2 bases and J 5 bases, leaving 22 bases between the germline ends. CDR3 region: CASSFWQPGGAGTEAFF. The DNA of the CDR3 is TGTGCCAGCAGCTTCTGGCAACCGGGAGGGGCTGGGACTGAAGCTTTCTTT. Full variable domain (rest looked up from reference TRBV5-8 and TRBJ1-1): EAGVTQSPTHLIKTRGQQATLRCSPISGHTSVYWYQQALGLGLQFLLWYDEGEERNRGNFPPRFSGRQFPNYSSELNVNALELEDSALYLCASSFWQPGGAGTEAFFGQGTRLTVV.

This clone was seen only once. The V and J genes are TRBV10-3 and TRBJ2-7; the match to TRBD1 covers 7 bases. The CDR3 consists of 14 residues. Germline V gene data show CDR1 as ENHRY and CDR2 as SYGVKD. V lost 0 bases, J lost 3 bases, and 2 bases stayed unmatched. CDR3: CAISESGDSYEQYF. CDR3 sequence (DNA): TGTGCCATCAGTGAGTCGGGGGACAGCTACGAGCAGTACTTC.

The V and J genes are TRBV10-3 and TRBJ2-2; 7 positions match TRBD1. The V gene's germline CDR1 is ENHRY and CDR2 SYGVKD. This CDR3 has 14 residues. Germline trimming cut 6 bases from V and 7 bases from J; bases unmatched to any gene: 8. CDR3 sequence: CAISPGQDGGELFF. In nucleotides, the CDR3 is TGTGCCATCAGCCCAGGACAGGACGGCGGGGAGCTGTTTTTT.

Of note for this clone: The junction departs from the called germline gene at one end, perhaps through a read error. The V call is TRBV5-6, the J call TRBJ2-1; no clear D gene. There are 11 residues in the CDR3. Germline-derived CDR1 and CDR2 are SGHDT and YYEEEE. This CDR3 reads CASGFYNEQFF. CDR3 coding DNA: TGTGCCAGCGGCTTCTACAATGAGCAGTTCTTC. Drawing the rest from reference TRBV5-6 and TRBJ2-1, the complete variable domain is DAGVTQSPTHLIKTRGQQVTLRCSPKSGHDTVSWYQQALGQGPQFIFQYYEEEERQRGNFPDRFSGHQFPNYSSELNVNALLLGDSALYLCASGFYNEQFFGPGTRLTVL.

This clone has a single count. The chain links TRBV27 to TRBJ2-2; no clear D. The CDR3 length is 15 residues. CDR1 and CDR2 from the germline V gene are MNHEY and SMNVEV (reference sequence). V was trimmed by 6 bases and J by 5 bases, leaving 16 bases between them. The CDR3 DNA reads as TGTGCCAGCAGCCTCCGGGCCTCGAGGACCGGGGAGCTGTTTTTT. Residues: CASSLRASRTGELFF.

The chain joins TRBV7-2 to TRBJ2-4; the D is unclear. The V end lost 1 base, the J end lost 15 bases, and 10 bases lay between the germline ends. This CDR3 spans 11 amino acids. Germline V lookup: CDR1 SGHTA, CDR2 FQGNSA. CDR3 coding DNA: TGTGCCAGCAGCTTAGAGGGTCCCCCGTACTTC. Residues: CASSLEGPPYF.

The chain has TRBV5-6 and TRBJ2-5; 9 bases map to TRBD1. The CDR3 totals 16 residues. The J segment lost 2 bases and the V segment lost 6 bases, leaving 11 bases of the junction unmatched. In germline, CDR1 is SGHDT, CDR2 YYEEEE. The CDR3, as DNA: TGTGCCAGCACAAGTGCCGGGACAGGGTGGCAAGAGACCCAGTACTTC. Its translation: CASTSAGTGWQETQYF.

This chain uses TRBV7-6 with TRBJ2-2, with TRBD1 matching 8 bases. The trim removed 5 bases at V and 4 bases at J, leaving 6 bases unmatched. CDR1 is SGHVS and CDR2 is FNYEAQ in the germline V gene. The CDR3 loop spans 15 amino acids. The CDR3 is CASSGRDRLTGELFF. As DNA, the CDR3 is TGTGCCAGCAGCGGACGGGACAGGCTCACCGGGGAGCTGTTTTTT.

The chain has TRBV20-1 and TRBJ2-1; D is unresolved. V was cut by 5 bases and J by 6 bases, with 8 bases left in between. Per germline, CDR1 DFQATT and CDR2 SNEGSKA (reference sequence). The CDR3 has 11 residues. CDR3 amino acids: CSAGEGNEQFF. As DNA, the CDR3 is TGCAGTGCTGGGGAAGGCAATGAGCAGTTCTTC.

This clone turned up a few times. This chain uses TRBV19 with TRBJ1-1, with TRBD1 as a possible D gene (5 bases). Germline V gene lookup returns CDR1 LNHDA and CDR2 SQIVND (reference sequence). The CDR3 totals 13 residues. V was pared by 5 bases and J by 0 bases, with 7 bases between. In DNA, the CDR3 is TGTGCCAGTAGTGCAGGGATGAACACTGAAGCTTTCTTT. This translates into CASSAGMNTEAFF.